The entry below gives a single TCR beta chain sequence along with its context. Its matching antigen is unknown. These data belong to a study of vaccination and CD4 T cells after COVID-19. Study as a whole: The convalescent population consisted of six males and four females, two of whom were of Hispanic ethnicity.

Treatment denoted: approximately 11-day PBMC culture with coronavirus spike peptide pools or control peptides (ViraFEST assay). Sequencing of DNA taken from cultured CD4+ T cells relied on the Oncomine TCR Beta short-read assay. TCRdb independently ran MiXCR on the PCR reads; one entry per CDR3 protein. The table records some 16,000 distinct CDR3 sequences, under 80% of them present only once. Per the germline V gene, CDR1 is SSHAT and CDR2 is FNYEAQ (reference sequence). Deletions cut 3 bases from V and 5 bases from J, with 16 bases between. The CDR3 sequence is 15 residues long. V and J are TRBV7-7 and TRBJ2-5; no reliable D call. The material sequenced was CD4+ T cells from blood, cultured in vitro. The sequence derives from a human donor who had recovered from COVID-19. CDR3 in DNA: TGTGCCAGCAGCTTGGTTTTAGGGCCCGGGGAGACCCAGTACTTC. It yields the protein CASSLVLGPGETQYF.